The source of this T cell receptor (beta chain) is a study of cytomegalovirus exposure and HLA in healthy donors (dated by TCRdb to about 2017). Regarding the complete study: An earlier analysis of 587 of the donors reported 250 to 350 Gb of sequence data and around 120 million unique TCR beta sequences obtained from some 170 million T cells. The T cell repertoires of 550 to 850 subjects were profiled by immunosequencing and related to cytomegalovirus serostatus. The study aimed to test whether signatures of past pathogen exposure could be identified by cataloging public T cell receptors. The number of donors typed differed by locus, with 629-630 for A, B, C, DRB1 and DQB1, around 500 for DQA1, 606 for DPA1, and around 450 for DPB1. Class I and class II HLA loci were covered by the typing at four-digit resolution. Donor age, sex, ethnicity and CMV serostatus were collected together with the repertoire data. In an earlier analysis of roughly 600 of the donors, high-throughput TCR beta sequencing was used to judge whether each TCR beta V gene segment behaved as functional or pseudogenic. Genome-wide SNP genotypes for about three fifths of the roughly 700 donors were used in a later genetic analysis, which treated that subset as a discovery cohort. Rather than drawing on any new phenotypic data, the later analysis identified candidate immune exposures from TCR beta sequences and the way those sequences occurred across donors. High-throughput TCR immunosequencing, statistical association of individual TCRs with disease status, and machine learning were combined to predict cytomegalovirus infection status. Of the roughly 400 genotyped donors, about 80% fell in the genetic ancestry cluster associated with self-reported Caucasian donors. Among 398 genotyped donors of the cohort, an average of 235,054 unique TCR beta nucleotide sequences were sequenced per donor, about a sixth of them non-productive. Roughly five DR-DQ haplotypes were treated as single units for association and clustering because of strong linkage in the cohort. A later analysis re-analyzed previously published TCR beta repertoires from 666 donors and added high-resolution HLA genotyping to study TCR occurrence patterns. An early release covering about 600 HLA-typed donors comprised roughly 300 gigabases of sequencing data and 65 million to 100 million unique TCR sequences. A separate validation cohort of more than 100 different subjects was used in addition to the approximately 610-subject first cohort. All discovery cohort repertoires had been generated using a single sequencing platform.

The full study reports these points: In a later analysis, HLA-associated TCR beta chains were found to be more clonally expanded and to have lower generation probabilities than equally common non-associated chains. A group of highly shared sequence variants was considered likely to be a technical artifact of the sequencing pipeline. A later analysis found that most CMV-associated TCR beta chains appeared HLA-restricted, with HLA associations seemingly driven largely by CMV exposure. A further reported finding was that TCR beta sequences accurately predicted the HLA-A and HLA-B alleles for most subjects in the first cohort. In the study, about 150 TCR beta chains were listed as associated with cytomegalovirus. Assigning TCR associations to individual alleles was difficult when HLA alleles, especially DR and DQ, strongly co-occurred. A later analysis reported that several top co-occurrence clusters appeared linked to parvovirus B19, influenza, CMV and Epstein-Barr virus. Broadly in line with IMGT annotations, most TCR beta V segments showed up in productive rearrangements about 87% or about 30% of the time in an earlier analysis of roughly 590 of the donors. Specific HLA alleles were associated with more than 15,000 TCR beta sequences at a false discovery rate of 0.05 in a later analysis. An association between a missense DCLRE1C variant and V-gene and J-gene trimming of TCR beta chains was found in a later genetic analysis and replicated in an independent cohort. A few of the identified cytomegalovirus-associated TCR beta chains were confirmed in vitro to be specific for cytomegalovirus antigens. The authors suggested that the approach could potentially be generalized to other disease states and immunological phenotypes. Most TCR sequences were seen in very few donors, while some public TCRs were found in many individuals. Correlated functional status among segregating V segments might be attributable to linkage disequilibrium, but an unknown experimental factor could not be ruled out. A later genetic analysis reported fewer N-insertions in productive TCRs among donors in an Asian-associated ancestry cluster than the roughly 700-donor mean. In both the original and validation cohorts, the classifier was reported to diagnose cytomegalovirus status with high specificity and sensitivity. Sequencing depth was assumed to be roughly uniform across donors in the presence/absence analyses, though that assumption may not hold. The earlier analysis of 587 of the donors excluded seventeen rarely observed V segments, including chromosome 9 orphons, because counts were too low. In this cohort, only TCR beta chains were sequenced, and detectable features were limited by the absence of alpha or paired-chain data. For the cohort, immune exposure information was limited to CMV serostatus. Because HLA typing was missing for some donors at each locus, association tests included only the typed subset. According to a later analysis, TCR association rates differed among HLA loci, with DRB1 alleles showing the most associated TCRs and HLA-C alleles showing the fewest.

The library was obtained by the immunoSEQ multiplex PCR assay. A mixture of 60 forward primers for TCR Vbeta segments and 13 reverse primers for TCR Jbeta segments was used in the multiplex PCR. Amplification of the CDR3 region of rearranged TCR beta genes was performed with a multiplex PCR assay on genomic DNA. The Illumina HiSeq System was used to sequence the amplified TCR beta libraries as 87-base-pair reads. From the authors' description of their analysis: A later analysis counted about 80 million unique TCR beta chains across the 600 to 850 repertoires, and around 12 million of these chains were shared by at least two donors. A nearest-neighbor algorithm error-corrected the raw reads and collapsed the reads into unique sequences, merging closely related sequences to remove PCR and sequencing errors. Alignment of CDR3 sequences to IMGT reference sequences was used to assign V, D and J gene segments. For a sequence to be retained, a match of at least six nucleotides was required to both a V gene segment and a J gene segment. A rearrangement counted as productive if the CDR3 had no stop codons and remained in frame with V and J, and every other rearrangement counted as non-productive. Following IMGT convention, CDR3 was defined as the stretch from the second conserved V-encoded cysteine up to the conserved J-encoded phenylalanine. Sequences without an unambiguous match to a single V gene segment were excluded from the earlier analysis of about 600 of the donors. An earlier analysis of several hundred of the donors classified V segments as functional when productive rearrangements were above 56.7% and as segregating when the standard deviation between donors was above 5%. A statistical classification framework was built to diagnose cytomegalovirus status from the catalog of TCR beta chain sequences. In a later analysis, TCR nucleotide sequences were compared against IMGT/GENE-DB human TR gene sequences so that V and J genes could be assigned. Using the TCRdist pipeline, a later analysis assigned CDR3 sequences along with most-parsimonious VDJ recombination scenarios. In a later analysis, every TCR beta chain was defined by the combination of its CDR3 amino acid sequence and its V-gene family, and reads without a unique V-gene family were dropped. To address suspected cross-contamination and a sequencing artifact, a later analysis removed approximately 600 highly shared, low-generation-probability nucleotide sequences. In a later analysis, a clonal expansion index was calculated for each public chain from normalized within-repertoire ranks of inferred template counts. In a later analysis, generation probabilities were computed with a VDJ recombination model fitted to out-of-frame rearrangements, and the resulting probabilities were checked against IGoR. In a later analysis, hypergeometric tests were used to score TCR-TCR, TCR-HLA and TCR-CMV co-occurrence, with a repertoire-size bias correction applied to TCR pairs. In a later analysis, false discovery rates were estimated by permuting HLA or CMV assignments 20 times. A later analysis grouped co-occurring TCRs with DBSCAN, adding TCRdist sequence similarity when clustering within HLA-allele-positive subsets. Repertoires with fewer than 30,000 or more than 120,000 public chains, plus five repertoires with anomalous nucleotide sharing, were excluded from co-occurrence clustering. TCRdb mirrors the immuneACCESS table, restricted to in-frame sequences. Some clones are absent from its copies; in checked studies, under half trace to an unresolved V gene, and the reason for the others is unknown. V, J and clone size reflect that table, while D and trimming were determined from the DNA. This sample comprises roughly 100,000 clones, more than 65% of them detected only once. The top ten clonotypes cover approximately 3% of the sample.

In total, approximately 610 healthy bone marrow donors made up the cohort. All cohort members were sampled while nominally healthy, although unrecorded immune exposures were likely present. The donor was CMV seronegative and belonged to the group of 352 seronegative cohort members. Every donor gave a peripheral blood sample, and the peripheral blood mononuclear cells from that sample were used for TCR beta sequencing. The Qiagen DNeasy Blood Extraction Kit was used to extract genomic DNA from the blood cell samples. A note on this clone: This clone's antigen is unknown. Base qualities are missing; no much larger clone stands one base away.

The sample taken for sequencing was PBMCs. This TCR was sampled from a man aged 30-40 years in good health and CMV-seronegative.

The CDR3 region: CASSRQGSNQPQHF. The bases are TGTGCCAGCAGTCGACAGGGGAGCAATCAGCCCCAGCATTTT. This chain joins TRBV5-4 to TRBJ1-5; 8 bases in the junction line up with TRBD1. The CDR3 runs 14 residues from the cysteine to the phenylalanine. Left in the record is the CDR3 DNA by itself, 42 bases read in frame from the first base. V trim: 5 bases; J trim: 1 base; unmatched bases: 2. Per the germline V gene (reference sequence), SGHNT is the CDR1 and YYREEE is the CDR2.